This entry features one TCR beta chain sequence. The V end lost 3 bases, the J end lost 0 bases, and 11 bases lay between the germline ends. This CDR3 is 15 amino acids long. The germline gives CDR1 KGHSH, CDR2 LQKENI. The data originate from a study of shared clonotypes between healthy human individuals. Sequencing was performed with immunoSEQ multiplex PCR; in TCRdb, only in-frame clones are kept and a portion is missing. The sample gives roughly 2 million clones, 95% of which show up once; 0.13% is in the top ten. The chain uses TRBV18 and TRBJ1-2, with D possibly TRBD1 on 5 matching bases. Input material: naive CD4+ T cells sorted from blood. Subset of the sample: CD45RA+ positively selected. The TCR originated in a man younger than 35 in good health. Here the CDR3 DNA reads TGTGCCAGCTCACCCCGGGACGCCTCTAACTATGGCTACACCTTC. Its translation: CASSPRDASNYGYTF.